This entry concerns a single TCR beta chain. The repertoire was sequenced with immunoSEQ multiplex PCR; TCRdb's copy has only in-frame clones and lacks some. Found here are about 150,000 clones, over 65% of them singletons; the top ten hold about 2%. From germline, CDR1 is MNHEY and CDR2 SVGEGT. Trimming took off 0 bases at V and 3 bases at J, with 9 bases between the two ends. CDR3 length: 14 amino acids. This sample was included in a study of blood T cell repertoires in COVID-19. Sequenced: peripheral blood. The origin of this receptor is a man aged 65 to 85 with acute or convalescent COVID-19. This chain joins TRBV6-2 or TRBV6-3 and TRBJ2-7; tentative D call: TRBD2 (6 bases). The DNA for the CDR3 is TGTGCCAGCAGTTACTCGAGCGGGTACTACGAGCAGTACTTC. This encodes CASSYSSGYYEQYF.